These T cell receptor beta chains were read from a single sample in a study of shared clonotypes between healthy human individuals. The table came from immunoSEQ multiplex PCR; TCRdb's copy has only in-frame clones and leaves some out. This repertoire shows approximately 740,000 clones, 80% to 95% found once; its top ten account for nearly 25%. The sample taken for sequencing was naive CD8+ T cells sorted from blood. These receptors came from a man aged 25-45 years in good health. The CDR3 runs from the conserved cysteine through the conserved F or W. The order of the fields is J gene, V gene, clone size, D gene, CDR3 protein, CDR3 DNA. The D gene is left open where the match is weak. The size field is filled for only some rows; it gives once, few, many or a size class.

TRBJ2-1	TRBV5-5	-	-	CASSLAPWEVGEQFF	TGTGCCAGCAGCTTGGCCCCTTGGGAGGTGGGTGAGCAGTTCTTC
TRBJ2-3	TRBV6-5	-	TRBD1	CASSYRTGGDTDTQYF	TGTGCCAGCAGTTACCGGACAGGGGGGGACACAGATACGCAGTATTTT
TRBJ2-6	TRBV5-4	-	TRBD1	CASSQTGYGANVLTF	TGTGCCAGCAGCCAGACAGGGTATGGGGCCAACGTCCTGACTTTC
TRBJ2-7	TRBV6-1	-	TRBD1	CASSDTGTGDPEQYF	TGTGCCAGCAGTGACACCGGGACAGGGGATCCCGAGCAGTACTTC
TRBJ2-2	TRBV29-1	-	-	CSVGVDTGELFF	TGCAGCGTTGGAGTCGACACCGGGGAGCTGTTTTTT
TRBJ2-3	TRBV27	-	-	CASSGTGVGTDTQYF	TGTGCCAGCAGTGGAACGGGAGTAGGCACAGATACGCAGTATTTT
TRBJ2-1	TRBV5-6	once	-	CASSLKRAAYNEQFF	TGTGCCAGCAGCTTGAAACGGGCCGCCTACAATGAGCAGTTCTTC
TRBJ2-7	TRBV6-5	-	-	CASSYSGGLNEQYF	TGTGCCAGCAGTTACTCTGGGGGGCTGAACGAGCAGTACTTC
TRBJ2-7	TRBV27	-	TRBD2	CASSPSGSYEQYF	TGTGCCAGCAGCCCTAGCGGGAGCTACGAGCAGTACTTC
TRBJ2-1	TRBV27	-	TRBD2	CASGPETSGREYNEQFF	TGTGCCAGCGGACCGGAGACTAGCGGGAGGGAGTACAATGAGCAGTTCTTC
TRBJ2-7	TRBV7-9	once	TRBD2	CASSPESSGTYEQYF	TGTGCCAGCAGCCCCGAGTCTAGCGGAACCTACGAGCAGTACTTC
TRBJ2-1	TRBV7-3	-	-	CASSDGVSSYNEQFF	TGTGCCAGCAGTGACGGGGTCAGCTCCTACAATGAGCAGTTCTTC
TRBJ2-7	TRBV7-9	-	-	CASSAGSSYEQYF	TGTGCCAGCAGCGCCGGGTCGTCCTACGAGCAGTACTTC
TRBJ2-6	TRBV29-1	-	-	CSVDEGSGANVLTF	TGCAGCGTTGATGAGGGCTCTGGGGCCAACGTCCTGACTTTC
TRBJ2-7	TRBV27	few	-	CASRSGLWYEQYF	TGTGCCAGCAGATCGGGACTGTGGTACGAGCAGTACTTC
TRBJ2-5	TRBV27	-	-	CASSLSSTPVRQETQYF	TGTGCCAGCAGTTTATCTTCCACACCCGTCCGACAAGAGACCCAGTACTTC